What follows are 14 T cell receptor beta chains derived from one specimen sequenced in a study of T cell changes during pregnancy in multiple sclerosis. The method was immunoSEQ multiplex PCR; TCRdb's version includes in-frame clones alone and lacks a portion of them. The table has fewer than 85,000 clones, 92% seen once. Sample: peripheral blood, taken in the third trimester of pregnancy. The origin of the receptors is a female donor in good health, enrolled as a control in a pregnancy study.

This clone appeared once. The chain is built from TRBV28 and TRBJ1-2; D unresolved. This CDR3 has 16 residues. Between the trimmed V and J ends, which lost 3 bases and 1 base, there was a span of 15 bases. The germline V gene encodes CDR1 MDHEN and CDR2 SYDVKM. CDR3 amino acids: CASSFLFDTLNYGYTF. The CDR3 DNA is TGTGCCAGCAGTTTCTTATTTGACACCCTTAACTATGGCTACACCTTC.

V is TRBV4-1 and J is TRBJ2-2, with a possible D match to TRBD1 (5 bases). CDR1 is MGHRA, CDR2 YSYEKL, per germline. Trimming stripped 4 bases from V and 5 bases from J, with 14 bases between. This CDR3 is 15 amino acids long. CDR3: CASSPEGAGTGELFF. CDR3 bases: TGCGCCAGCAGCCCCGAAGGGGCAGGGACCGGGGAGCTGTTTTTT.

This chain joins TRBV11-2 and TRBJ2-5; perhaps TRBD2 as D (5 bases). Germline lookup yields CDR1 SGHAT and CDR2 FQNNGV. Trimming pared 6 bases from V and 2 bases from J, leaving 10 bases between. The length of the CDR3 is 13 residues. The CDR3 region has the DNA TGTGCCAGCAGGCGGGTGGGGCAAGAGACCCAGTACTTC. Translation: CASRRVGQETQYF.

This clone was seen just once. The gene calls are TRBV29-1 and TRBJ1-1, with D perhaps TRBD1 (6 bases). Deletions cut 3 bases from V and 3 bases from J, with 8 bases between. This CDR3 contains 12 residues. Germline-derived CDR1 and CDR2 are SQVTM and ANQGSEA. The CDR3 sequence is CSVDGQHTEAFF. CDR3 bases: TGCAGCGTTGATGGACAGCACACTGAAGCTTTCTTT.

The chain links TRBV7-2 to TRBJ2-7; 9 bases align to TRBD1. The V segment lost 5 bases and the J segment 1 base; nucleotides outside the gene matches: 3. The CDR3 totals 14 residues. Germline lookup yields CDR1 SGHTA and CDR2 FQGNSA. CDR3 bases: TGTGCCAGCAGCACCGGGACAGGGTCCTACGAGCAGTACTTC. Protein product: CASSTGTGSYEQYF.

J is TRBJ2-3 and V is TRBV19, with 10 bases identical to TRBD1. Germline values: CDR1 LNHDA, CDR2 SQIVND (reference sequence). The CDR3 runs 17 residues. The V segment lost 0 bases and the J segment 4 bases; nucleotides outside the gene matches: 7. For the CDR3, the DNA is TGTGCCAGTAGTATAGATCAAGGACAGGGGGTTGCAGATACGCAGTATTTT. It specifies CASSIDQGQGVADTQYF.

The chain has TRBV27 and TRBJ1-2, with D possibly TRBD1 on 5 matching bases. CDR3 length: 16 amino acids. Germline V gives CDR1 MNHEY, CDR2 SMNVEV (reference sequence). Deletions cut 5 bases from V and 4 bases from J, with 20 bases between. CDR3 nucleotides: TGTGCCAGCAGTCCCCGTGGGAGGGGTGTAGGCTATGGCTACACCTTC. Amino acid sequence: CASSPRGRGVGYGYTF.

This clone was seen just once. V gene TRBV27 combines with J gene TRBJ1-2; D remains ambiguous. CDR1 and CDR2 (germline): MNHEY, SMNVEV (reference sequence). CDR3 length equals 13 residues. V gave up 2 bases and J gave up 4 bases, with 8 bases separating them. CDR3 residues: CASSLSLSYGYTF. CDR3 bases: TGTGCCAGCAGTTTAAGCCTGTCCTATGGCTACACCTTC.

The chain combines TRBV9 with TRBJ1-1; 8 positions match TRBD1. Germline values: CDR1 SGDLS, CDR2 YYNGEE. The junction had 6 bases not matched to a gene; V was cut back by 4 bases and J by 1 base. This CDR3 region has 15 residues. The CDR3 nucleotides read TGTGCCAGCAGCCCTAGAGGACAGGGGAACACTGAAGCTTTCTTT. Translating gives CASSPRGQGNTEAFF.

The V call is TRBV28, the J call TRBJ2-2; 16 bases agree with TRBD2. This CDR3 is 15 amino acids long. CDR1 is MDHEN, CDR2 SYDVKM, per germline. Trimming took 5 bases from V and 10 from J; bases not matched to a gene: 4. CDR3 coding DNA: TGTGCCAGCAGTGGGACTAGCGGGAGGGCACTGGAGCTGTTTTTT. It encodes CASSGTSGRALELFF.

In nucleotides, the CDR3 is TGTGCCAGCAGCGTAGGGACAGGGGAGGACTACCACTCCGTAGCCAAAAACATTCAGTACTTC. Residues: CASSVGTGEDYHSVAKNIQYF. This sequence joins TRBV9 and TRBJ2-4, with 9 bases aligning to TRBD1. V shed 0 bases, J shed 0 bases, and the junction held 16 bases outside the gene matches. Germline lookup yields CDR1 SGDLS and CDR2 YYNGEE. The CDR3 covers 21 residues.

This chain joins TRBV4-2 and TRBJ2-7, with TRBD2 matching over 8 bases. V shed 0 bases and J 2 bases; nucleotides not matched to a gene: 9. In germline, CDR1 is LGHNA, CDR2 YNFKEQ. CDR3 length equals 17 residues. The CDR3 here is CASSQDSGGPPTYEQYF. The CDR3 DNA reads TGTGCCAGCAGCCAAGATTCGGGGGGGCCCCCAACCTACGAGCAGTACTTC.

V usage is TRBV29-1 and J usage is TRBJ2-3, with TRBD1 identical over 7 bases. The V segment lost 5 bases and the J segment 2 bases; nucleotides outside the gene matches: 7. The CDR3 loop spans 14 amino acids. Germline lookup yields CDR1 SQVTM and CDR2 ANQGSEA. The CDR3 nucleotides read TGCAGCGTTCTTGGACAGGAAAACACAGATACGCAGTATTTT. It translates to CSVLGQENTDTQYF.

The gene calls are TRBV27 and TRBJ2-1, with TRBD2 matching over 8 bases. V shed 6 bases and J 7 bases; nucleotides not matched to a gene: 14. The germline gives CDR1 MNHEY, CDR2 SMNVEV (reference sequence). The CDR3 has 16 residues. CDR3 residues: CASSAVWAGGKNEQFF. CDR3 sequence (DNA): TGTGCCAGCAGCGCGGTATGGGCGGGGGGAAAAAATGAGCAGTTCTTC.